Here is one T cell receptor (beta chain) with its context. The V segment lost 1 base and the J segment 7 bases; nucleotides outside the gene matches: 11. The CDR3 is made up of 16 amino acids. Germline-derived CDR1 and CDR2 are SGHNT and YENEEA. The sample originates from a study of cytomegalovirus exposure and HLA in healthy donors. Here immunoSEQ multiplex PCR was the method, and the copy in TCRdb shows in-frame clones only, minus some. The data hold about 73,000 clones, with 85% to 95% observed a single time. The sequence came from a man aged 18 to 30 in good health and CMV-seronegative. The chain carries TRBV11-3 and TRBJ2-7; 9 positions match TRBD1. The sequencing sample was made of PBMCs. Here the CDR3 DNA reads TGTGCCAGCAGCTTAGTCGGGACAGGGCCCCTCCGTGAGCAGTACTTC. This sequence encodes CASSLVGTGPLREQYF.